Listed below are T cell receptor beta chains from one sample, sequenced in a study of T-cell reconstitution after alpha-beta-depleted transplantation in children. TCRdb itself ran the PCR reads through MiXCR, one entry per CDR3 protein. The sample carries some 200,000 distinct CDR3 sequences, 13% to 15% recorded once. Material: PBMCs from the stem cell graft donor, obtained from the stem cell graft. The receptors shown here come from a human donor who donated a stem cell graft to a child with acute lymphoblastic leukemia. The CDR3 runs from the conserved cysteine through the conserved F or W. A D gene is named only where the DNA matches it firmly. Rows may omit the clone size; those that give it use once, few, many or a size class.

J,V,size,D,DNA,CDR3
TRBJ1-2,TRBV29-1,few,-,TGCAGCGTTTTTATAGGGATCTATGGCTACACCTTC,CSVFIGIYGYTF
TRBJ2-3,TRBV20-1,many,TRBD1,TGCAGTGCGGTCCGGGACAGGGGGATAGATACGCAGTATTTT,CSAVRDRGIDTQYF
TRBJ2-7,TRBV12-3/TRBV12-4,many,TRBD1,TGTGCCAGCAGTTCTGGACAGGGCGGCGAGCAGTACTTC,CASSSGQGGEQYF
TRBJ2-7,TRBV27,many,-,TGTGCCAGCAGTTGGGGCAGGGGCTACGAGCAGTACTTC,CASSWGRGYEQYF
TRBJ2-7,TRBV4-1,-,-,TGCGCCAGCAGCCAAGGTTCGGGTAGCGGAGCCTACGAGCAGTACTTC,CASSQGSGSGAYEQYF
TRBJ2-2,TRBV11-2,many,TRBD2,TGTGCCAGCAGCCCGACTAGCGGGAGGGCCACCGGGGAGCTGTTTTTT,CASSPTSGRATGELFF
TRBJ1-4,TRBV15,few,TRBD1,TGTGCCACCAGCGCACACCTGAAGACAGGGGCTAATGAAAAACTGTTTTTT,CATSAHLKTGANEKLFF
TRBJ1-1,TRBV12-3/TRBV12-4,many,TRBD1,TGTGCCAGCAGTCCACCCCGGGGCACAGGGGGTGAGAACACTGAAGCTTTCTTT,CASSPPRGTGGENTEAFF
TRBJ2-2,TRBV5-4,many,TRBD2,TGTGCCAGCACCCCCGGACTAGCTCCCGGGGAGCTGTTTTTT,CASTPGLAPGELFF
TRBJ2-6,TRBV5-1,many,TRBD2,TGCGCCAGCAGCTTACTAGCGGGAGGCCCAAGCTCTGGGGCCAACGTCCTGACTTTC,CASSLLAGGPSSGANVLTF
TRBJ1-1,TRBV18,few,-,TGTGCCAGCTCACCGGAACCTTACACTGAAGCTTTCTTT,CASSPEPYTEAFF
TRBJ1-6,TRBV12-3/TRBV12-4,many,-,TGTGCCAGCGGGGTAGGGTTCTCACCCCTCCACTTT,CASGVGFSPLHF
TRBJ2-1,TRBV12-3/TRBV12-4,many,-,TGTGCCAGCAGCCCCACGGGGTGGCCGGAGCAGTTCTTC,CASSPTGWPEQFF
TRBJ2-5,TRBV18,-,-,TGTGCCAGCTCACCTTTCGGGGCTAGCGAACAAGAGACCCAGTACTTC,CASSPFGASEQETQYF
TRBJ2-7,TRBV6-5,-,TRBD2,TGTGCCAGCAGTTACTCGCTAGCGGGAGACAACGAGCAGTACTTC,CASSYSLAGDNEQYF
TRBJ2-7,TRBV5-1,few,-,TGCGCCAGCAAATTAGGGGGAACTTACTACGAGCAGTACTTC,CASKLGGTYYEQYF
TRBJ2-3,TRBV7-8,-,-,TGTGCCAGCAGCTTAGAGCTGTCCTCTAGGACGCAGTATTTT,CASSLELSSRTQYF
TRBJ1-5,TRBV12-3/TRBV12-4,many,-,TGTGCCAGCAGTTTTCGGGGTAGGAGCAATCAGCCCCAGCATTTT,CASSFRGRSNQPQHF
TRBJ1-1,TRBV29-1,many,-,TGCAGCGCTTTGGCGGAGAACACTGAAGCTTTCTTT,CSALAENTEAFF
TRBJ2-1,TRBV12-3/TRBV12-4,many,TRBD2,TGTGCCAGCAGTCCCCAGAGCGGGAGGAGGTATGAGCAGTTCTTC,CASSPQSGRRYEQFF
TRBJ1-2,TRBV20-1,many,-,TGCAGTGCGCGCCCCGGGTTCTATGGCTACACCTTC,CSARPGFYGYTF
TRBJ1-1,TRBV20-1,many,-,TGCAGTGCGATTTTGCGGGGGGCAGGGATGAACACTGAAGCTTTCTTT,CSAILRGAGMNTEAFF
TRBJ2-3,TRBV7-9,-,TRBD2,TGTGCCAGCAGCTTAATAGCGGGTAGCACAGATACGCAGTATTTT,CASSLIAGSTDTQYF
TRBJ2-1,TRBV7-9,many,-,TGTGCCAGCAGCTTAGTAGCTGGGAATGAGCAGTTCTTC,CASSLVAGNEQFF
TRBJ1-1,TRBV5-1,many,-,TGCGCCAGCAGCTTGGTAGGGGGATCCACTGAAGCTTTCTTT,CASSLVGGSTEAFF
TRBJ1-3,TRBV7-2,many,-,TGTGCCAGCAGCCCGGGACCCTCGGGAAACACCATATATTTT,CASSPGPSGNTIYF